This T cell receptor beta chain is from a study of cytomegalovirus exposure and HLA in healthy donors. Study-level results: One variant, a missense change in DCLRE1C, was linked in a later analysis to TCR beta V- and J-gene trimming. Several V segments, TRBV6-2 and TRBV6-3 among them, could not be told apart and were dropped.

In the PCR, 60 Vbeta and 13 Jbeta primers were used. The repertoire was sequenced with immunoSEQ multiplex PCR; TCRdb's copy has only in-frame clones and lacks some. The data hold tens of thousands of clones, with roughly three quarters observed a single time. This clone was counted only a few times. Its target is unknown. The CDR3 loop spans 14 amino acids. The V end lost 6 bases, the J end lost 3 bases, and 12 bases lay between the germline ends. Germline CDR1 MNHEY, CDR2 SVGAGI. Sequencing was done on a sample of PBMCs. The receptor was derived from a man aged 25 to 40 in good health and CMV-seronegative. The chain joins TRBV6-5 to TRBJ1-3, with D possibly matching TRBD1 (6 bases). CDR3 sequence: CASSLQGGGNTIYF. The DNA for the CDR3 is TGTGCCAGCAGCCTACAGGGCGGTGGAAACACCATATATTTT.